The clone carrying this TCR beta chain appeared many times. Germline CDR1 is MDHEN and CDR2 is SYDVKM. The CDR3 is 15 amino acids. V was clipped by 2 bases and J by 4 bases, with 12 bases between them. TCRdb independently ran MiXCR on the reads; one entry per CDR3 protein. The sample carries around 210,000 distinct CDR3 sequences, 5% to 8.5% recorded once. The source of the sample is a study of T cell repertoires in cytomegalovirus infection. The gene calls are TRBV28 and TRBJ1-5, with D tentatively TRBD1 (5 bases). The source is a human donor in good health (CMV status not recorded). Some clones in this sample may be carry-over from other donors' samples. The sequencing input was PBMCs. CDR3 protein: CASSLRAGRNQPQHF. CDR3 DNA sequence: TGTGCCAGCAGTTTAAGGGCAGGGAGGAATCAGCCCCAGCATTTT.